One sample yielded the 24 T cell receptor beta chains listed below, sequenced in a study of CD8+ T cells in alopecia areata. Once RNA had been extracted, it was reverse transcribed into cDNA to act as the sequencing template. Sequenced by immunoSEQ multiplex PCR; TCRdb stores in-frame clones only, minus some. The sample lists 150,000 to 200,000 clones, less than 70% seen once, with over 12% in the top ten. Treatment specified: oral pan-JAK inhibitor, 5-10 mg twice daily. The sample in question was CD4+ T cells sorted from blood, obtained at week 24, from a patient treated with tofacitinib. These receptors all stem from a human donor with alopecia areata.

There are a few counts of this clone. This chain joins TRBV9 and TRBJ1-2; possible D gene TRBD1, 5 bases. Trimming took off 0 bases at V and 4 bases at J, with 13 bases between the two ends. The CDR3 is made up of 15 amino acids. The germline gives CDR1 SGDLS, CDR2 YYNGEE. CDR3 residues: CASSVEAGRTYGYTF. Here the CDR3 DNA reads TGTGCCAGCAGCGTAGAGGCAGGGAGGACCTATGGCTACACCTTC.

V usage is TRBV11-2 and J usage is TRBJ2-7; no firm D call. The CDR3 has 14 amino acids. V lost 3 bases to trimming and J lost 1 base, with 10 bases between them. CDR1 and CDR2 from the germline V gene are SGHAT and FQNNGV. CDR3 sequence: CASSFSQRSYEQYF. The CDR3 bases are TGTGCCAGCAGCTTTTCGCAGAGATCCTACGAGCAGTACTTC.

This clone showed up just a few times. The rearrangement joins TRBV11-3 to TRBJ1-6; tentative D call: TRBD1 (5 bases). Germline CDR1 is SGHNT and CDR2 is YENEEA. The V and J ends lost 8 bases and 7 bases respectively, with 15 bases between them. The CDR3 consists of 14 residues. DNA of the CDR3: TGTGCCAGCGGTGCAGGGACCCCCAATTCACCCCTCCACTTT. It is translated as CASGAGTPNSPLHF.

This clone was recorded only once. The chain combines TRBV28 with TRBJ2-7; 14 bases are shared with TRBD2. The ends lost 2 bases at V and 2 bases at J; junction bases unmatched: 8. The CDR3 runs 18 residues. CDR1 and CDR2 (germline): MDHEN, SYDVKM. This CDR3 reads CASSLELTSGGAAYEQYF. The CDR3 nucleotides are TGTGCCAGCAGTTTAGAACTGACTAGCGGGGGGGCAGCCTACGAGCAGTACTTC. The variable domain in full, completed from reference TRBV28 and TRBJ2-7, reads DVKVTQSSRYLVKRTGEKVFLECVQDMDHENMFWYRQDPGLGLRLIYFSYDVKMKEKGDIPEGYSVSREKKERFSLILESASTNQTSMYLCASSLELTSGGAAYEQYFGPGTRLTVT.

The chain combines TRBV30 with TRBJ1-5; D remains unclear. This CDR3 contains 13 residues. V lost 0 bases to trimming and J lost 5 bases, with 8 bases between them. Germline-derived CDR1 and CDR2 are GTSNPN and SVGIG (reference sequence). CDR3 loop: CAWSVQEDQPQHF. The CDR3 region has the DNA TGTGCCTGGAGTGTGCAGGAGGATCAGCCCCAGCATTTT.

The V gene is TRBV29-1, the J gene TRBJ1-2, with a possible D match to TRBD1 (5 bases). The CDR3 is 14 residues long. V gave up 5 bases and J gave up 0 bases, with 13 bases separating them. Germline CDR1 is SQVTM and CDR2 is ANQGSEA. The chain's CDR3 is CSVWEDIPNYGYTF. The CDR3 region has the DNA TGCAGCGTTTGGGAGGACATCCCTAACTATGGCTACACCTTC.

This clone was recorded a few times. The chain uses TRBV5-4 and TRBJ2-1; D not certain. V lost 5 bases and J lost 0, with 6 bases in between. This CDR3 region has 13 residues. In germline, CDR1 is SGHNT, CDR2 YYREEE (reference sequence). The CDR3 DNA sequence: TGTGCCAGCAGTCCTGTCTCCTACAATGAGCAGTTCTTC. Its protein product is CASSPVSYNEQFF.

CDR3 in DNA: TGTGCCAGCAGCCGTGAGACAGGGGGTTTCTACGAGCAGTACTTC. Its translation is CASSRETGGFYEQYF. The chain joins TRBV6-5 to TRBJ2-7, with TRBD1 matching 9 bases. The V gene's germline CDR1 is MNHEY and CDR2 SVGAGI. The CDR3 contains 15 residues. V lost 6 bases to trimming and J lost 3 bases; unmatched junction nucleotides: 9.

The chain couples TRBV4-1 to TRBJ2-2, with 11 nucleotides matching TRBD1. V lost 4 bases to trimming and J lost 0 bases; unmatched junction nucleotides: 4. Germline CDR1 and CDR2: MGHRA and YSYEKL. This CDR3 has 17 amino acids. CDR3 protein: CASSLAGQGANTGELFF. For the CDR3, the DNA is TGCGCCAGCAGCCTCGCGGGACAGGGGGCGAACACCGGGGAGCTGTTTTTT.

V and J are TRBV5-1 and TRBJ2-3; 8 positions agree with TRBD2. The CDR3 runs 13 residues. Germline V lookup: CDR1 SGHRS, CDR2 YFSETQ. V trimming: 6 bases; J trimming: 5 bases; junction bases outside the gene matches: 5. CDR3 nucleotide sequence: TGCGCCAGCAACGACCTAGCGGGAGATACGCAGTATTTT. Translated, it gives CASNDLAGDTQYF.

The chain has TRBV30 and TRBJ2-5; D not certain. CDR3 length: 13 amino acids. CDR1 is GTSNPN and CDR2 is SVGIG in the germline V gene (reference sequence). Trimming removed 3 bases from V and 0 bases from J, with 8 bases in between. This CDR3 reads CAWSHPNQETQYF. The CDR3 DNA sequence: TGTGCCTGGAGCCACCCGAACCAAGAGACCCAGTACTTC.

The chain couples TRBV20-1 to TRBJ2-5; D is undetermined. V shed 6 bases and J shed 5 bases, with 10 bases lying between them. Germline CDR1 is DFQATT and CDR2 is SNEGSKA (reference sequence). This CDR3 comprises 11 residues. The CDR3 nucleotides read TGCAGTGCCACCTTTTCCGAGACCCAGTACTTC. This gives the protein CSATFSETQYF.

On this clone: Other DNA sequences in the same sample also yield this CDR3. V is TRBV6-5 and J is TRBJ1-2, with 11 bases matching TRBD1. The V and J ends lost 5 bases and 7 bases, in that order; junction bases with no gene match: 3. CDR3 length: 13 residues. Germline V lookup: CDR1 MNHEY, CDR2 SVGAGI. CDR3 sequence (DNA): TGTGCCAGCAGTCTCGGGACAGGGGGTGGCTACACCTTC. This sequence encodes CASSLGTGGGYTF.

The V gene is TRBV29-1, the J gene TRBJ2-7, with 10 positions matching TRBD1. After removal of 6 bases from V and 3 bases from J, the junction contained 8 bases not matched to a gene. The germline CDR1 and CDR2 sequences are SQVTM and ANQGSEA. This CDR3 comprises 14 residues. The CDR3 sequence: CSVGPGTGDYEQYF. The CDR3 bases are TGCAGCGTAGGACCCGGGACAGGGGACTACGAGCAGTACTTC.

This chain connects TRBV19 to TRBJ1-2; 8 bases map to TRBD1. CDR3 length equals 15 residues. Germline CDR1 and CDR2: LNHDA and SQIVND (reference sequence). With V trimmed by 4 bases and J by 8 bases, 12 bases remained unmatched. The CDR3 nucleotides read TGTGCCAGTAGTACCGAGGCGGCCAGGGGGCTAGGCTACACCTTC. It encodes CASSTEAARGLGYTF.

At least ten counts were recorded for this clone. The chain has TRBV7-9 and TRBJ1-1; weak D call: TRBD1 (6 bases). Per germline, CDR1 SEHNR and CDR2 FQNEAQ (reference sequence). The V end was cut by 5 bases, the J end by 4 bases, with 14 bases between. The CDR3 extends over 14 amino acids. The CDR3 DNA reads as TGTGCCAGCAGCGCACAGGGAGCAATCACTGAAGCTTTCTTT. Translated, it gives CASSAQGAITEAFF. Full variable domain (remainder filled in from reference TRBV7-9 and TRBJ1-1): DTGVSQNPRHKITKRGQNVTFRCDPISEHNRLYWYRQTLGQGPEFLTYFQNEAQLEKSRLLSDRFSAERPKGSFSTLEIQRTEQGDSAMYLCASSAQGAITEAFFGQGTRLTVV.

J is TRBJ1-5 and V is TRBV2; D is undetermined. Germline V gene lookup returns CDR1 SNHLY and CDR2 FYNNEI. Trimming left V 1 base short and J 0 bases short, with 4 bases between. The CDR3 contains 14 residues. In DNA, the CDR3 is TGTGCCAGCAGTGAAGGGATTAGCAATCAGCCCCAGCATTTT. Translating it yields CASSEGISNQPQHF.

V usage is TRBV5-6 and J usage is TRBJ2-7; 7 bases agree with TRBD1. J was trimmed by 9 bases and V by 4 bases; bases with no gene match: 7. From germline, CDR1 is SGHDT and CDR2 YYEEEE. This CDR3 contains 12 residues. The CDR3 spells CASSPGTDGQYF. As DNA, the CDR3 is TGTGCCAGCAGCCCGGGGACAGACGGGCAGTACTTC. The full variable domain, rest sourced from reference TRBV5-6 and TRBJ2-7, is DAGVTQSPTHLIKTRGQQVTLRCSPKSGHDTVSWYQQALGQGPQFIFQYYEEEERQRGNFPDRFSGHQFPNYSSELNVNALLLGDSALYLCASSPGTDGQYFGPGTRLTVT.

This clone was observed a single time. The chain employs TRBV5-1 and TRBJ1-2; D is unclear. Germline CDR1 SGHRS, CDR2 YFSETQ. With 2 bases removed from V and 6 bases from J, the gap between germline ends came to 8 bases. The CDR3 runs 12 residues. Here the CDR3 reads CASSFWKDGYTF. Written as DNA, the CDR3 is TGCGCCAGCAGCTTCTGGAAAGATGGCTACACCTTC.

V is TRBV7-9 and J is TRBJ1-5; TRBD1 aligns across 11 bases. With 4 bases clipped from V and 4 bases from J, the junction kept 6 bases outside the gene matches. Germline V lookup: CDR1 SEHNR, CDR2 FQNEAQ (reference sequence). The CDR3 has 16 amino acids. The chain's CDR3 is CASSSPGTGGNQPQHF. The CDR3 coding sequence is TGTGCCAGCAGCTCGCCCGGGACAGGGGGGAATCAGCCCCAGCATTTT.

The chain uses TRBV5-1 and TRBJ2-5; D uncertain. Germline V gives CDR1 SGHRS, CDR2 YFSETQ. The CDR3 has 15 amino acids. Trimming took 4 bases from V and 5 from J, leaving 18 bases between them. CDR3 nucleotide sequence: TGCGCCAGCAGCGACACCAGGCGATTAGGGGAGACCCAGTACTTC. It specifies CASSDTRRLGETQYF.

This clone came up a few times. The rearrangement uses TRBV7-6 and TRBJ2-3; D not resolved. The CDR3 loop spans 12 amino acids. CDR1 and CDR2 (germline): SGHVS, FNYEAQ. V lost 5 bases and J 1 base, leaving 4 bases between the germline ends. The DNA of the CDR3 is TGTGCCAGCAGCACACGCACAGATACGCAGTATTTT. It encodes CASSTRTDTQYF.

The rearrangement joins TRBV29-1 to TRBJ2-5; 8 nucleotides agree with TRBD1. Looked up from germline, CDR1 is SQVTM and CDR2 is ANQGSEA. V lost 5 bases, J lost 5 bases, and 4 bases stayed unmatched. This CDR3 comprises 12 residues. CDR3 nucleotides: TGCAGCGTTCAGGGGGCAGTGGAGACCCAGTACTTC. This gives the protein CSVQGAVETQYF.

The DNA for the CDR3 is TGCAGCGTTGCATCCGGTCAGGGAAACATTCAGTACTTC. This sequence encodes CSVASGQGNIQYF. The chain couples TRBV29-1 to TRBJ2-4, with TRBD1 as a possible D gene (5 bases). Trimming pared 4 bases from V and 6 bases from J, leaving 13 bases between. From germline, CDR1 is SQVTM and CDR2 ANQGSEA. This CDR3 contains 13 residues.